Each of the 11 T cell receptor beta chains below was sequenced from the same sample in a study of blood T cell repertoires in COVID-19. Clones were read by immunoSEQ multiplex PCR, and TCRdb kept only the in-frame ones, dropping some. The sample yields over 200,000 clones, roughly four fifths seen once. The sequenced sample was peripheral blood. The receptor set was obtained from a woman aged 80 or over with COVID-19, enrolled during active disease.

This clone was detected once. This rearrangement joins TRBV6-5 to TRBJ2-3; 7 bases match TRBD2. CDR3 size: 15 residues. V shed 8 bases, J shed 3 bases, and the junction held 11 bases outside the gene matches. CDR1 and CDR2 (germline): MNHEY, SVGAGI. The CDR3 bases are TGTGCCAGCGGAGAGCGTGCGGGGGTAACAGATACGCAGTATTTT. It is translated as CASGERAGVTDTQYF.

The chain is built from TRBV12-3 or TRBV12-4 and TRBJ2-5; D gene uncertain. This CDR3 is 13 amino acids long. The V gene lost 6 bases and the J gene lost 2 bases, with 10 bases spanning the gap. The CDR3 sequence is CASSPRHQETQYF. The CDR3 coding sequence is TGTGCCAGCAGCCCCCGACATCAAGAGACCCAGTACTTC.

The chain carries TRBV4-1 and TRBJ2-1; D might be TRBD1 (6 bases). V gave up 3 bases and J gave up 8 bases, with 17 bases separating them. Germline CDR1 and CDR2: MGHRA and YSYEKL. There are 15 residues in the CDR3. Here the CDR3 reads CASSHDRTEPHEQFF. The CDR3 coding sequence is TGCGCCAGCAGCCACGACCGGACAGAACCCCATGAGCAGTTCTTC.

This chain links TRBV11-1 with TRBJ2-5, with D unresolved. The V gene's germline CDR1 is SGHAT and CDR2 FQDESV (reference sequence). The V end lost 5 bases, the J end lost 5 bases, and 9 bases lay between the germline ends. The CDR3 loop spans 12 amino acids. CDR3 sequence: CASSRARETQYF. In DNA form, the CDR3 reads TGTGCCAGCAGCCGTGCCAGGGAGACCCAGTACTTC.

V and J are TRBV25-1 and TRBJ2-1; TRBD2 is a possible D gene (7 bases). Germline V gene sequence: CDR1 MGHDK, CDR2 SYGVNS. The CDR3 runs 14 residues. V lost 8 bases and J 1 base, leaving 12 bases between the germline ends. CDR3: CASGGGGSYNEQFF. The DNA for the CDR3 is TGTGCCAGCGGGGGCGGGGGATCCTACAATGAGCAGTTCTTC.

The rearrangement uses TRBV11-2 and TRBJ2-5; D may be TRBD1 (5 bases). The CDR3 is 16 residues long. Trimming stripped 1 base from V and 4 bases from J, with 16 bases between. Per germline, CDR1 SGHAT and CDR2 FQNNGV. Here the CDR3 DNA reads TGTGCCAGCAGCTTAGTTTTAGGGGCTGTATCAGAGACCCAGTACTTC. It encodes CASSLVLGAVSETQYF.

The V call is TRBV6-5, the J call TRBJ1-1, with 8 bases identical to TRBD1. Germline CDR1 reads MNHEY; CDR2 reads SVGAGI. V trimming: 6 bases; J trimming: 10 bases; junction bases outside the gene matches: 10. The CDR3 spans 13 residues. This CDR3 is CASSSQGAFGAFF. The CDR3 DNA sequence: TGTGCCAGCAGCTCCCAGGGGGCGTTTGGAGCTTTCTTT.

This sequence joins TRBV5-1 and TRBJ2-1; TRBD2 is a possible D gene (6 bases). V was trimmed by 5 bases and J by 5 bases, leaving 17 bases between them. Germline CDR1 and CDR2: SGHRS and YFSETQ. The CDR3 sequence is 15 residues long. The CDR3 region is CASRPDPGVNNEQFF. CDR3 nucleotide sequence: TGCGCCAGCAGGCCCGACCCGGGGGTAAACAATGAGCAGTTCTTC.

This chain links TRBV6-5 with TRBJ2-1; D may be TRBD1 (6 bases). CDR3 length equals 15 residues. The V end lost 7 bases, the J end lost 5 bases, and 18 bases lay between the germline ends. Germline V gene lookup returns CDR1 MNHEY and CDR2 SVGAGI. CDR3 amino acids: CASTFSQGYHNEQFF. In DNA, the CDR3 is TGTGCCAGCACGTTCTCCCAGGGGTACCACAATGAGCAGTTCTTC.

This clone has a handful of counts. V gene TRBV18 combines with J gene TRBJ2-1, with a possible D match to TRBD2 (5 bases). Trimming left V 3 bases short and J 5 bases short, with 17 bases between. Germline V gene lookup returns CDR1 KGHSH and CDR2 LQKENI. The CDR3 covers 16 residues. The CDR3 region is CASSPIQAGLNNEQFF. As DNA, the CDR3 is TGTGCCAGCTCACCCATCCAGGCGGGCCTAAACAATGAGCAGTTCTTC.

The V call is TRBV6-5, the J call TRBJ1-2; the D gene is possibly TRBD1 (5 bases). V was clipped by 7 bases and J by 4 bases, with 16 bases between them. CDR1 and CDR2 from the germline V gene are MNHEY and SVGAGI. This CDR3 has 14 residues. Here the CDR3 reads CASTRGGTPYGYTF. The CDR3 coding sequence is TGTGCCAGCACCCGGGGGGGGACTCCCTATGGCTACACCTTC.